Each of the 28 T cell receptor beta chains below was sequenced from the same sample in a study of cytomegalovirus exposure and HLA in healthy donors. PCR amplification relied on 60 Vbeta primers (plus 13 Jbeta primers). Assay: immunoSEQ multiplex PCR; the TCRdb copy retains only in-frame clones and omits some. The sample consists of 150,000 to 190,000 clones, approximately 72% of them appearing once. The sequenced sample consisted of PBMCs. These receptors all stem from a man aged 18 to 30 in good health and CMV-seronegative.

The J gene is TRBJ2-1, the V gene TRBV9; D possibly corresponds to TRBD2 (6 bases). The CDR3 spans 16 residues. Per germline, CDR1 SGDLS and CDR2 YYNGEE. V dropped 4 bases and J dropped 2 bases, with 16 bases sitting between them. The CDR3, as DNA: TGTGCCAGCAGCTCAGCGGGTCTTAGCACCTACAATGAGCAGTTCTTC. Protein: CASSSAGLSTYNEQFF.

J is TRBJ2-3 and V is TRBV11-2, with 11 positions matching TRBD2. The CDR3 is 15 amino acids. CDR1 and CDR2 from the germline V gene are SGHAT and FQNNGV. V was pared by 4 bases and J by 6 bases, with 6 bases of the junction left unmatched. CDR3 in amino acids: CASSYSGRESDTQYF. The CDR3 DNA reads TGTGCCAGCAGCTATAGCGGGAGGGAGTCGGATACGCAGTATTTT.

This clone was detected a few times. The DNA for the CDR3 is TGTGCCAGCAGCCCGGGGACTAGATTCTACGAGCAGTACTTC. Its protein is CASSPGTRFYEQYF. The rearrangement uses TRBV6-6 and TRBJ2-7; 8 nucleotides line up with TRBD2. This CDR3 region has 14 residues. Trimming took 6 bases from V and 3 from J; bases not matched to a gene: 7. Germline V gene data show CDR1 as MNHNY and CDR2 as SVGAGI (reference sequence).

The gene calls are TRBV27 and TRBJ1-1, with a possible D match to TRBD1 (6 bases). The V gene lost 2 bases and the J gene lost 4 bases, with 11 bases spanning the gap. The germline V gene has CDR1 MNHEY and CDR2 SMNVEV (reference sequence). This CDR3 contains 14 residues. CDR3 in DNA: TGTGCCAGCAGTTTAGGGGGCTCTGTCACTGAAGCTTTCTTT. It specifies CASSLGGSVTEAFF.

The V gene is TRBV10-2, the J gene TRBJ2-1; 7 positions agree with TRBD1. V shed 8 bases and J 4 bases; nucleotides not matched to a gene: 14. From germline, CDR1 is WSHSY and CDR2 SAAADI. The CDR3 sequence is 16 residues long. CDR3 in DNA: TGCGCCAGCCAGTCGTCTTTCGGGACAGCTTACAATGAGCAGTTCTTC. Its protein product is CASQSSFGTAYNEQFF.

There are a few counts of this clone. The V gene is TRBV6-6, the J gene TRBJ2-1; TRBD2 matches 10 bases. Germline V gene lookup returns CDR1 MNHNY and CDR2 SVGAGI (reference sequence). After removal of 5 bases from V and 5 bases from J, the junction contained 3 bases not matched to a gene. This CDR3 contains 14 residues. CDR3 loop: CASSKAGGDNEQFF. As DNA, the CDR3 is TGTGCCAGCAGTAAAGCGGGAGGGGACAATGAGCAGTTCTTC.

This CDR3 is CASSQSWSSYEQYF. The CDR3 nucleotides are TGTGCCAGCAGCCAGTCCTGGAGCTCCTACGAGCAGTACTTC. The rearrangement uses TRBV19 and TRBJ2-7; D remains ambiguous. V was clipped by 9 bases and J by 0 bases, with 15 bases between them. Germline CDR1 LNHDA, CDR2 SQIVND (reference sequence). The CDR3 is 14 amino acids. The variable domain in full, completed from reference TRBV19 and TRBJ2-7, reads DGGITQSPKYLFRKEGQNVTLSCEQNLNHDAMYWYRQDPGQGLRLIYYSQIVNDFQKGDIAEGYSVSREKKESFPLTVTSAQKNPTAFYLCASSQSWSSYEQYFGPGTRLTVT.

The rearrangement links TRBV18 to TRBJ2-5, with TRBD2 identical over 11 bases. The J call is doubtful: the DNA matches TRBJ2-7 better. CDR1 is KGHSH and CDR2 is LQKENI in the germline V gene. CDR3 length equals 15 residues. The CDR3 coding sequence is TGTGCCAGCTCAACAGGGACTAGCGGACTGTACGAGCAGTACTTC. Translation gives CASSTGTSGLYEQYF.

The V and J genes are TRBV6-1 and TRBJ2-5; 7 nucleotides agree with TRBD2. After removal of 8 bases from V and 5 bases from J, the junction contained 8 bases not matched to a gene. The CDR3 loop spans 13 amino acids. Germline V gene lookup returns CDR1 MNHNS and CDR2 SASEGT. CDR3 protein: CASYGGGSETQYF. The DNA for the CDR3 is TGTGCCAGCTATGGGGGGGGGTCCGAGACCCAGTACTTC.

V gene TRBV19 combines with J gene TRBJ2-6, with 10 bases lining up with TRBD1. The CDR3 runs to 17 residues. V trimming: 4 bases; J trimming: 0 bases; junction bases outside the gene matches: 3. CDR1 is LNHDA, CDR2 SQIVND, per germline (reference sequence). The CDR3 region is CASSRQGARSGANVLTF. DNA for the CDR3: TGTGCCAGTAGTAGACAGGGGGCCCGCTCTGGGGCCAACGTCCTGACTTTC. The entire variable domain, with the rest obtained from reference TRBV19 and TRBJ2-6, is as follows: DGGITQSPKYLFRKEGQNVTLSCEQNLNHDAMYWYRQDPGQGLRLIYYSQIVNDFQKGDIAEGYSVSREKKESFPLTVTSAQKNPTAFYLCASSRQGARSGANVLTFGAGSRLTVL.

This clone was seen a handful of times. The J gene is TRBJ1-3, the V gene TRBV7-9, with D tentatively TRBD1 (5 bases). In germline, CDR1 is SEHNR, CDR2 FQNEAQ (reference sequence). This CDR3 is built from 17 residues. V was trimmed by 2 bases and J by 0 bases, leaving 14 bases between them. The CDR3 is CASSLPPGGDSGNTIYF. The CDR3 nucleotides are TGTGCCAGCAGCTTACCTCCGGGGGGGGACTCTGGAAACACCATATATTTT.

The chain joins TRBV5-6 to TRBJ1-5, with 12 bases matching TRBD1. Per the germline V gene, CDR1 is SGHDT and CDR2 is YYEEEE. V shed 4 bases, J shed 9 bases, and the junction held 11 bases outside the gene matches. CDR3 length: 16 amino acids. The CDR3 here is CASSGGTGGTWGPQHF. DNA of the CDR3: TGTGCCAGCAGCGGCGGGACAGGGGGCACGTGGGGGCCCCAGCATTTT.

This clone was seen only a few times. The chain combines TRBV6-5 with TRBJ2-7, with D unclear. This CDR3 has 14 residues. Germline V gene sequence: CDR1 MNHEY, CDR2 SVGAGI. Trimming cost V 2 bases and J 2 bases, with 10 bases left between them. CDR3 loop: CASSYAEATYEQYF. In nucleotides, the CDR3 is TGTGCCAGCAGTTACGCAGAGGCGACCTACGAGCAGTACTTC.

V gene TRBV7-2 combines with J gene TRBJ1-1; 8 bases map to TRBD1. With 5 bases clipped from V and 3 bases from J, the junction kept 11 bases outside the gene matches. Germline V gives CDR1 SGHTA, CDR2 FQGNSA. The CDR3 runs to 16 residues. The CDR3 protein is CASSRPGTGWYTEAFF. For the CDR3, the DNA is TGTGCCAGCAGCCGTCCCGGGACAGGTTGGTACACTGAAGCTTTCTTT.

V usage is TRBV5-1 and J usage is TRBJ2-3; D call uncertain. Trimming removed 4 bases from V and 4 bases from J, with 13 bases in between. The germline gives CDR1 SGHRS, CDR2 YFSETQ. The CDR3 is 14 residues long. CDR3 protein: CASSLLDGSDTQYF. CDR3 nucleotides: TGCGCCAGCAGCCTCCTAGATGGCTCAGATACGCAGTATTTT.

The chain joins TRBV28 to TRBJ2-1; D unresolved. This CDR3 has 14 amino acids. Germline V lookup: CDR1 MDHEN, CDR2 SYDVKM. Trimming took off 7 bases at V and 2 bases at J, with 12 bases between the two ends. This CDR3 reads CASTRESPYNEQFF. The CDR3 region has the DNA TGTGCCAGCACCCGTGAGAGCCCCTACAATGAGCAGTTCTTC.

This clone was recorded only once. The CDR3 is CASSTHYGTQYF. CDR3 sequence (DNA): TGTGCCAGCAGCACCCATTACGGTACGCAGTATTTT. The chain recombines TRBV13 with TRBJ2-3; D gene uncertain. The CDR3 spans 12 residues. CDR1 PRHDT and CDR2 FYEKMQ come from the germline V gene (reference sequence). Between the trimmed V and J ends, which lost 5 bases and 8 bases, there was a span of 11 bases.

The genes are TRBV25-1 and TRBJ2-2; TRBD2 aligns across 10 bases. CDR1 and CDR2 from the germline V gene are MGHDK and SYGVNS. The CDR3 is 17 residues long. The V and J ends lost 5 bases and 7 bases, in that order; junction bases with no gene match: 13. The CDR3, as DNA: TGTGCCAGCAGTACTATGGGGCTAGCGGGAGATATCGGGGAGCTGTTTTTT. Amino acids: CASSTMGLAGDIGELFF.

The chain carries TRBV5-4 and TRBJ2-7, with 9 bases fitting TRBD1. Germline CDR1 reads SGHNT; CDR2 reads YYREEE (reference sequence). With V trimmed by 3 bases and J by 2 bases, 3 bases remained unmatched. This CDR3 region has 14 residues. The chain's CDR3 is CASSSGTGPYEQYF. The CDR3 DNA reads TGTGCCAGCAGCTCGGGGACAGGGCCCTACGAGCAGTACTTC.

This clone came up once. The rearrangement joins TRBV11-3 to TRBJ2-1, with D maybe TRBD1 (6 bases). The germline gives CDR1 SGHNT, CDR2 YENEEA. The CDR3 loop spans 14 amino acids. V shed 2 bases and J shed 7 bases, with 12 bases lying between them. In DNA, the CDR3 is TGTGCCAGCAGCTTACGAGGCAGGGGAAATGAGCAGTTCTTC. Protein: CASSLRGRGNEQFF. The variable domain in full, completed from reference TRBV11-3 and TRBJ2-1, reads EAGVVQSPRYKIIEKKQPVAFWCNPISGHNTLYWYLQNLGQGPELLIRYENEEAVDDSQLPKDRFSAERLKGVDSTLKIQPAELGDSAVYLCASSLRGRGNEQFFGPGTRLTVL.

This rearrangement joins TRBV19 to TRBJ1-5; D call uncertain. This CDR3 has 15 residues. Per the germline V gene, CDR1 is LNHDA and CDR2 is SQIVND (reference sequence). The ends were cut back, 4 bases at V and 3 bases at J, with 13 bases in the middle. The CDR3 reads CASSTGPTPNQPQHF. The CDR3 DNA reads as TGTGCCAGTAGTACTGGCCCGACTCCCAATCAGCCCCAGCATTTT.

Concerning this clone: One end of the junction does not line up with germline, which may come from a read error. The rearrangement uses TRBV7-9 and TRBJ2-1; TRBD2 aligns across 8 bases. Germline loops: CDR1 SEHNR, CDR2 FQNEAQ (reference sequence). The CDR3 covers 12 residues. CDR3 coding DNA: TGTTCCAGCAGCAATAGCGGGGATGAGCAGTTCTTC. Encoded protein: CSSSNSGDEQFF.

This clone was seen a handful of times. The V call is TRBV19, the J call TRBJ1-5, with unresolved D. With 5 bases removed from V and 3 bases from J, the gap between germline ends came to 14 bases. The CDR3 is 15 amino acids. The germline V gene encodes CDR1 LNHDA and CDR2 SQIVND (reference sequence). As DNA, the CDR3 is TGTGCCAGTAGTCACTGGGCTACCTACAATCAGCCCCAGCATTTT. Protein: CASSHWATYNQPQHF.

V is TRBV9 and J is TRBJ2-5; 7 nucleotides align to TRBD1. CDR1 and CDR2 (germline): SGDLS, YYNGEE. CDR3 size: 13 residues. Trimming removed 4 bases from V and 11 bases from J; junction bases left unmatched: 11. The CDR3 loop is CASSPDRSWPQYF. The CDR3 DNA is TGTGCCAGCAGCCCGGACAGGAGTTGGCCGCAGTACTTC.

This clone was detected once. This CDR3 is also generated by other DNA sequences in the sample. J is TRBJ2-5 and V is TRBV6-5; D uncertain. Trimming left V 0 bases short and J 2 bases short, with 7 bases between. Germline CDR1 and CDR2: MNHEY and SVGAGI. The CDR3 sequence is 14 residues long. CDR3 in amino acids: CASSYSGGQETQYF. The DNA for the CDR3 is TGTGCCAGCAGTTACTCCGGCGGACAAGAGACCCAGTACTTC.

This chain joins TRBV11-2 and TRBJ2-2, with 7 bases that match TRBD1. Trimming cost V 5 bases and J 6 bases; bases outside gene matches: 9. Germline values: CDR1 SGHAT, CDR2 FQNNGV. This CDR3 spans 15 amino acids. The CDR3 sequence: CASSPEGAPAGELFF. The CDR3 DNA follows: TGTGCCAGCAGCCCAGAGGGGGCACCAGCCGGGGAGCTGTTTTTT.

A few counts support this clone. The V gene is TRBV7-8, the J gene TRBJ1-2; TRBD1 matches 9 bases. CDR1 is SGHVS and CDR2 is FQNEAQ in the germline V gene. The CDR3 is made up of 15 amino acids. V lost 5 bases and J lost 7; bases outside the gene matches: 11. The CDR3: CASSPTGQGKGGYTF. CDR3 coding DNA: TGTGCCAGCAGCCCGACGGGACAGGGCAAGGGTGGCTACACCTTC.

The chain combines TRBV28 with TRBJ2-3, with TRBD2 matching over 9 bases. Germline CDR1 reads MDHEN; CDR2 reads SYDVKM. Germline trimming cut 7 bases from V and 6 bases from J; bases unmatched to any gene: 5. The CDR3 has 13 amino acids. The CDR3 spells CASKREARDTQYF. The CDR3 bases are TGTGCCAGCAAGCGGGAGGCAAGGGATACGCAGTATTTT.